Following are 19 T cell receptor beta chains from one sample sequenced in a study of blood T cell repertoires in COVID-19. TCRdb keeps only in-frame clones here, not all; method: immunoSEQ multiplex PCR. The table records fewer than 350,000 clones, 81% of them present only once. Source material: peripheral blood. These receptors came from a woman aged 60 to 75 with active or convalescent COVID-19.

CDR3 sequence: CASSQGDRVNYGYTF. CDR3 DNA sequence: TGTGCCAGCAGCCAGGGAGATCGAGTTAACTATGGCTACACCTTC. The chain employs TRBV3-1 (or the pseudogene TRBV3-2) and TRBJ1-2; D remains ambiguous. The germline gives CDR1 LGHDT, CDR2 YNNKEL (reference sequence). The CDR3 consists of 15 residues. Trimming removed 3 bases from V and 1 base from J, with 12 bases in between.

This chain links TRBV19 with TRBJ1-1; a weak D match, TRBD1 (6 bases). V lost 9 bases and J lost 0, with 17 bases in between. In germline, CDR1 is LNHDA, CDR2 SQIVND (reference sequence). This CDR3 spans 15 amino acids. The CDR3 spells CASKRGHAMNTEAFF. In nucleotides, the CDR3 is TGTGCCAGCAAGAGGGGACATGCCATGAACACTGAAGCTTTCTTT. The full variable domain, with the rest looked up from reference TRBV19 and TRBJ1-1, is DGGITQSPKYLFRKEGQNVTLSCEQNLNHDAMYWYRQDPGQGLRLIYYSQIVNDFQKGDIAEGYSVSREKKESFPLTVTSAQKNPTAFYLCASKRGHAMNTEAFFGQGTRLTVV.

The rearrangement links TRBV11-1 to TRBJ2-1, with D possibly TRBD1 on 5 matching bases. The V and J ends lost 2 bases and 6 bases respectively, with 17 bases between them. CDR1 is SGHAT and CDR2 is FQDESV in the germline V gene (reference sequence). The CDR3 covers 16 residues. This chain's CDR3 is CASSLLSSGPVNEQFF. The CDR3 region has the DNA TGTGCCAGCAGCTTACTTAGTTCAGGGCCCGTCAATGAGCAGTTCTTC.

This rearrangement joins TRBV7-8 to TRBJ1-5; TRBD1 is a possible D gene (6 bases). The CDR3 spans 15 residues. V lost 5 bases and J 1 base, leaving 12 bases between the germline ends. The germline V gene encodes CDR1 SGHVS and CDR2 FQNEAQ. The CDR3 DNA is TGTGCCAGCAGCCCAACGGACAGAAGCAATCAGCCCCAGCATTTT. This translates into CASSPTDRSNQPQHF.

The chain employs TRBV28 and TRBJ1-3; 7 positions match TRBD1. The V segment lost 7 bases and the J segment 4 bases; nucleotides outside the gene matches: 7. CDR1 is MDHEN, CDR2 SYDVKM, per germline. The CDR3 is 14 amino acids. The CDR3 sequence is CASILQGRGNTIYF. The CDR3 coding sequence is TGTGCCAGCATCCTACAGGGGAGAGGAAACACCATATATTTT.

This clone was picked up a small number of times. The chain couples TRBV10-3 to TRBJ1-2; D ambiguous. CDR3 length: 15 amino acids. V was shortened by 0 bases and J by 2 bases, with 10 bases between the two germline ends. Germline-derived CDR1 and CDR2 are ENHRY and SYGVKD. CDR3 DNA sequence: TGTGCCATCAGTGAGTCCCCCTCTACGAACTATGGCTACACCTTC. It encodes CAISESPSTNYGYTF.

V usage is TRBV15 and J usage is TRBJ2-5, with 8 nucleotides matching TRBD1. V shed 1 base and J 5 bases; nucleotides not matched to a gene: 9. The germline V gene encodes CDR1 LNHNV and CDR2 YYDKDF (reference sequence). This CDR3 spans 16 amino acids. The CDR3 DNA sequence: TGTGCCACCAGCAGAGCTAAAACAGGGGGTCGGGAGACCCAGTACTTC. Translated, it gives CATSRAKTGGRETQYF.

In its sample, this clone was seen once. CDR3 amino acids: CASSVRQGAEGYTF. CDR3 nucleotides: TGCGCCAGCAGCGTTAGACAGGGGGCTGAGGGCTACACCTTC. The chain couples TRBV5-1 to TRBJ1-2; 10 positions agree with TRBD1. Germline V gene sequence: CDR1 SGHRS, CDR2 YFSETQ. J gave up 8 bases and V 4 bases, and 8 bases lay outside the gene matches. The CDR3 spans 14 residues.

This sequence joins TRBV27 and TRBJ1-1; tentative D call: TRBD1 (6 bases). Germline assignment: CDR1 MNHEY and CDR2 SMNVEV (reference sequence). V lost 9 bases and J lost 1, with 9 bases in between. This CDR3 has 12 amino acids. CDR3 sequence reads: CASRTANTEAFF. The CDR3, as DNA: TGTGCCAGTAGGACAGCGAACACTGAAGCTTTCTTT.

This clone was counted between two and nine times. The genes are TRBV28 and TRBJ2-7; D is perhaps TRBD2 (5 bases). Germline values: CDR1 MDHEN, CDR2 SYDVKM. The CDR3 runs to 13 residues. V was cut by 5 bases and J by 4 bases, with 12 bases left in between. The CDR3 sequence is CASSPPSLYEQYF. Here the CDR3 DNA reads TGTGCCAGCAGTCCCCCTAGCTTGTACGAGCAGTACTTC.

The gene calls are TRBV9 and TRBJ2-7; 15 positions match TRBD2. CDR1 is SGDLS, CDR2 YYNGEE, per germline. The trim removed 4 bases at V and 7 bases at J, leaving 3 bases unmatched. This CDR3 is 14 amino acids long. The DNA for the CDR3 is TGTGCCAGCAGCAGGGGACTAGCGGGGGGAGAGCAGTACTTC. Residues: CASSRGLAGGEQYF.

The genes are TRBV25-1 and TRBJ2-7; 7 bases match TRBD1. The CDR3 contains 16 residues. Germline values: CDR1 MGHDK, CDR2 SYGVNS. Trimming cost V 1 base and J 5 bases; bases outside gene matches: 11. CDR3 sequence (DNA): TGTGCCAGCAGTGAATCGATAAACAGGGGTAGGAACGAGCAGTACTTC. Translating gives CASSESINRGRNEQYF.

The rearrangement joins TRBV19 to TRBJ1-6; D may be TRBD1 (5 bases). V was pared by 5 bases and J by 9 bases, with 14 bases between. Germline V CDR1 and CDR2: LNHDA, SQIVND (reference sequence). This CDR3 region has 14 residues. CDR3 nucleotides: TGTGCCAGTAGTCCCCGGAGGGACCTTTCACCCCTCCACTTT. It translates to CASSPRRDLSPLHF.

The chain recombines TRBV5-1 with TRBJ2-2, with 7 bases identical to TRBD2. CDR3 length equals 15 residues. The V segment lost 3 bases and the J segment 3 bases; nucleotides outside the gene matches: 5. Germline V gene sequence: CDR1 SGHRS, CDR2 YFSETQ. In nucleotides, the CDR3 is TGCGCCAGCAGCTGGTCTAGCGGATACACCGGGGAGCTGTTTTTT. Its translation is CASSWSSGYTGELFF.

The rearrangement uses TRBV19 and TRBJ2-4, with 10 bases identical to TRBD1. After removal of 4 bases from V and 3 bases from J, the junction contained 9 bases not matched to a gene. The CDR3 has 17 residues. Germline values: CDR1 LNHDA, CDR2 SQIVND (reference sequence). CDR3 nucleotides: TGTGCCAGTAGTAACCGGGACAGGGGCTCGGACAAAAACATTCAGTACTTC. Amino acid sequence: CASSNRDRGSDKNIQYF.

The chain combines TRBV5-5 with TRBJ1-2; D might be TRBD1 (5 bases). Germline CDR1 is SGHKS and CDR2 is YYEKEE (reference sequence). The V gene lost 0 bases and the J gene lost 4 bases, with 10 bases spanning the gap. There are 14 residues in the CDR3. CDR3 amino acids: CASSLDQGGYGYTF. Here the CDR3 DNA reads TGTGCCAGCAGCTTGGATCAGGGTGGCTATGGCTACACCTTC.

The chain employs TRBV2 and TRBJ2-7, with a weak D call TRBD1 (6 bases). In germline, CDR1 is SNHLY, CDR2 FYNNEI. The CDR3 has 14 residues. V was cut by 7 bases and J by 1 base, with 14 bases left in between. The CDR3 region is CASTRTVFSYEQYF. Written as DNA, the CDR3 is TGTGCCAGCACCAGGACAGTTTTTTCCTACGAGCAGTACTTC.

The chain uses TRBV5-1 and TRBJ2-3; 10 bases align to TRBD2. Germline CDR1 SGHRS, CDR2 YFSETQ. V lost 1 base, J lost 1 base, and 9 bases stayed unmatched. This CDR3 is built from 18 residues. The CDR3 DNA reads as TGCGCCAGCAGCTTGTTTCGAGCGGGGGGGCTCGGCACAGATACGCAGTATTTT. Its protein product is CASSLFRAGGLGTDTQYF.

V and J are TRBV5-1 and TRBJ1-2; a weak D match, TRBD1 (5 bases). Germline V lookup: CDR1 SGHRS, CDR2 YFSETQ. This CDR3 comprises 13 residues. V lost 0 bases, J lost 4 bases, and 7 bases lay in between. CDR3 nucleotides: TGCGCCAGCAGCTTGGAGCAGGGCTATGGCTACACCTTC. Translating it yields CASSLEQGYGYTF. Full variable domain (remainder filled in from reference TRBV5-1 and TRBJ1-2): KAGVTQTPRYLIKTRGQQVTLSCSPISGHRSVSWYQQTPGQGLQFLFEYFSETQRNKGNFPGRFSGRQFSNSRSEMNVSTLELGDSALYLCASSLEQGYGYTFGSGTRLTVV.